This T cell receptor (beta chain) appears in the sequencing data of a study of CD8 T cells in Susac syndrome. Random hexamers were used to reverse transcribe the RNA input (roughly 0.5 to 1 ug). TCRdb itself ran the immunoSEQ multiplex PCR reads through MiXCR, one entry per CDR3 protein. The data show 25,000 to 30,000 distinct CDR3 sequences, approximately 94% seen once. The V and J ends lost 5 bases and 0 bases respectively, with 19 bases between them. The CDR3 spans 18 residues. Germline CDR1 SGHAT, CDR2 FQNNGV. The chain recombines TRBV11-2 with TRBJ2-2; a weak D match, TRBD2 (5 bases). The sequence derives from a human donor in good health. The sample comprised CD8+ T cells from PBMCs. The DNA of the CDR3 is TGTGCCAGCAGCCCTTCGACTATGGACGACGCGAACACCGGGGAGCTGTTTTTT. Translated, it gives CASSPSTMDDANTGELFF.